The 17 T cell receptor beta chains below were found in one sample sequenced in a study of blood T cell repertoires in COVID-19. Using immunoSEQ multiplex PCR, the repertoire was profiled, and TCRdb retains in-frame clones only, with some absent. The data contain around 100,000 clones, around 90% of them singletons. The sample consisted of peripheral blood. These receptors all come from a human donor in a cohort sampled during active COVID-19.

The CDR3 is CASSPLPGGETQYF. CDR3 sequence (DNA): TGTGCCAGCAGCCCCCTCCCCGGAGGAGAGACCCAGTACTTC. The chain recombines TRBV5-6 with TRBJ2-5, with D possibly TRBD2 on 5 matching bases. This CDR3 has 14 amino acids. Trimming pared 4 bases from V and 4 bases from J, leaving 14 bases between. Per germline, CDR1 SGHDT and CDR2 YYEEEE. The full variable domain, in which reference TRBV5-6 and TRBJ2-5 provide the parts outside the CDR3, is DAGVTQSPTHLIKTRGQQVTLRCSPKSGHDTVSWYQQALGQGPQFIFQYYEEEERQRGNFPDRFSGHQFPNYSSELNVNALLLGDSALYLCASSPLPGGETQYFGPGTRLLVL.

V usage is TRBV7-9 and J usage is TRBJ1-1; tentatively, D is TRBD1 (5 bases). The CDR3 runs to 15 residues. The V end lost 6 bases, the J end lost 1 base, and 15 bases lay between the germline ends. CDR1 and CDR2 (germline): SEHNR, FQNEAQ (reference sequence). Here the CDR3 reads CASSQYSTANTEAFF. CDR3 DNA: TGTGCCAGCAGTCAATATTCGACAGCGAACACTGAAGCTTTCTTT.

This chain links TRBV9 with TRBJ2-6; 9 bases match TRBD1. The CDR3 covers 15 residues. V trimming: 4 bases; J trimming: 3 bases; junction bases outside the gene matches: 2. The germline V gene encodes CDR1 SGDLS and CDR2 YYNGEE. For the CDR3, the DNA is TGTGCCAGCAGCCCGACAGGGGGTGGGGCCAACGTCCTGACTTTC. Protein product: CASSPTGGGANVLTF.

V and J are TRBV19 and TRBJ1-2; the D is unclear. The CDR3 is 14 residues long. The germline CDR1 and CDR2 sequences are LNHDA and SQIVND (reference sequence). Between the trimmed V and J ends, which lost 3 bases and 2 bases, there was a span of 10 bases. The CDR3 sequence: CASSMIKRNYGYTF. CDR3 nucleotides: TGTGCCAGTAGTATGATTAAGAGGAACTATGGCTACACCTTC.

The count of this clone is one. The genes are TRBV10-3 and TRBJ2-1; a possible D gene is TRBD2 (6 bases). Germline CDR1 reads ENHRY; CDR2 reads SYGVKD. V gave up 6 bases and J gave up 5 bases, with 14 bases separating them. This CDR3 has 14 amino acids. The CDR3 sequence: CAIRTSPNDNEQFF. As DNA, the CDR3 is TGTGCCATCAGGACTAGTCCGAATGACAATGAGCAGTTCTTC.

V and J are TRBV10-2 and TRBJ2-2; the match to TRBD2 covers 7 bases. CDR3 size: 16 residues. Trimming at V came to 3 bases and at J to 1 base, leaving 5 bases not matched to a gene. Looked up from germline, CDR1 is WSHSY and CDR2 is SAAADI. The CDR3 DNA reads TGCGCCAGCAGTGAAGTTGGCGGGAGGAACACCGGGGAGCTGTTTTTT. This translates into CASSEVGGRNTGELFF.

This chain joins TRBV29-1 and TRBJ1-2; D might be TRBD1 (5 bases). V was shortened by 0 bases and J by 4 bases, with 12 bases between the two germline ends. Germline CDR1 is SQVTM and CDR2 is ANQGSEA. The CDR3 runs to 14 residues. In DNA, the CDR3 is TGCAGCGTTGAAGAGGTCCGGGGGGGCTATGGCTACACCTTC. It translates to CSVEEVRGGYGYTF.

The V call is TRBV3-1 (or the pseudogene TRBV3-2), the J call TRBJ1-1; the D gene is possibly TRBD1 (5 bases). Germline lookup yields CDR1 LGHDT and CDR2 YNNKEL (reference sequence). CDR3 length equals 12 residues. V was cut by 6 bases and J by 3 bases, with 8 bases left in between. The CDR3 DNA sequence: TGTGCCAGCAGAAGGGGCGACACTGAAGCTTTCTTT. Translating it yields CASRRGDTEAFF.

The rearrangement uses TRBV9 and TRBJ2-7; possibly TRBD1 for D (5 bases). Per germline, CDR1 SGDLS and CDR2 YYNGEE. The V and J ends lost 1 base and 4 bases respectively, with 15 bases between them. This CDR3 is built from 15 residues. The DNA of the CDR3 is TGTGCCAGCAGCGTAATGCCAGGGTCTCCATACGAGCAGTACTTC. Protein: CASSVMPGSPYEQYF.

This rearrangement joins TRBV15 to TRBJ1-2; maybe TRBD1 (6 bases). Germline loops: CDR1 LNHNV, CDR2 YYDKDF (reference sequence). The CDR3 runs to 15 residues. The germline V and J ends were trimmed by 2 bases and 8 bases, with 18 bases remaining between them. This CDR3 reads CATSRSDRTWGGYTF. The CDR3, as DNA: TGTGCCACCAGCAGATCTGACAGGACCTGGGGCGGCTACACCTTC.

This chain links TRBV3-1 (or the pseudogene TRBV3-2) with TRBJ2-1, with 8 bases lining up with TRBD2. The CDR3 length is 19 residues. CDR1 LGHDT and CDR2 YNNKEL come from the germline V gene (reference sequence). V shed 0 bases and J 3 bases; nucleotides not matched to a gene: 13. DNA of the CDR3: TGTGCCAGCAGCCAAGATGGGGGATCGGGAGGGCCGAACTACAATGAGCAGTTCTTC. This translates into CASSQDGGSGGPNYNEQFF.

This sequence joins TRBV7-2 and TRBJ2-3; D is possibly TRBD2 (5 bases). This CDR3 spans 16 amino acids. The V end was cut by 2 bases, the J end by 2 bases, with 14 bases between. Germline V gene lookup returns CDR1 SGHTA and CDR2 FQGNSA. The CDR3 sequence: CASSLLAILNTDTQYF. The CDR3 DNA sequence: TGTGCCAGCAGCTTACTAGCCATTCTTAACACAGATACGCAGTATTTT.

The rearrangement joins TRBV7-2 to TRBJ2-7, with D possibly matching TRBD1 (6 bases). The CDR3 contains 14 residues. V was trimmed by 1 base and J by 3 bases, leaving 10 bases between them. Per the germline V gene, CDR1 is SGHTA and CDR2 is FQGNSA. The CDR3 spells CASSLEAGDYEQYF. Here the CDR3 DNA reads TGTGCCAGCAGCTTAGAAGCAGGGGACTACGAGCAGTACTTC.

V is TRBV7-9 and J is TRBJ2-1; D uncertain. CDR1 SEHNR and CDR2 FQNEAQ come from the germline V gene (reference sequence). Trimming took 7 bases from V and 2 from J, leaving 6 bases between them. CDR3 size: 12 residues. CDR3 sequence (DNA): TGTGCCAGCACCCTCCCCTACAATGAGCAGTTCTTC. Translating it yields CASTLPYNEQFF.

V and J are TRBV3-1 (or the pseudogene TRBV3-2) and TRBJ1-2; 7 positions agree with TRBD1. V dropped 5 bases and J dropped 4; count of bases not matched to a gene: 7. The CDR3 runs to 14 residues. Germline lookup yields CDR1 LGHDT and CDR2 YNNKEL (reference sequence). CDR3 nucleotide sequence: TGTGCCAGCAGCTCCGGACAGGCTTTCTATGGCTACACCTTC. It encodes CASSSGQAFYGYTF.

The V and J genes are TRBV5-1 and TRBJ2-7; TRBD2 matches at 12 bases. The CDR3 is 18 residues long. V shed 4 bases, J shed 3 bases, and the junction held 14 bases outside the gene matches. The germline V gene encodes CDR1 SGHRS and CDR2 YFSETQ. The CDR3 DNA reads as TGCGCCAGCAGCCGGGACGGGACTAGCGGGTACACGAACTACGAGCAGTACTTC. Amino acids: CASSRDGTSGYTNYEQYF. Complete variable domain (other parts from reference TRBV5-1 and TRBJ2-7): KAGVTQTPRYLIKTRGQQVTLSCSPISGHRSVSWYQQTPGQGLQFLFEYFSETQRNKGNFPGRFSGRQFSNSRSEMNVSTLELGDSALYLCASSRDGTSGYTNYEQYFGPGTRLTVT.

This clone turned up a few times. J is TRBJ1-2 and V is TRBV15; TRBD1 agrees at 8 bases. After removal of 7 bases from V and 3 bases from J, the junction contained 7 bases not matched to a gene. Germline V gene sequence: CDR1 LNHNV, CDR2 YYDKDF (reference sequence). The CDR3 has 14 amino acids. The CDR3 spells CATNQGQDDYGYTF. As DNA, the CDR3 is TGTGCCACCAACCAGGGACAGGATGACTATGGCTACACCTTC.